These 12 T cell receptor beta chains originate from one sample sequenced in a study of blood T cell repertoires in COVID-19. The protocol was immunoSEQ multiplex PCR, while the TCRdb copy is restricted to in-frame clones and leaves out a portion. The sample lists 130,000 or so clones, 75% to 90% occurring once. Sequencing was carried out using peripheral blood. The source is a human donor in a cohort sampled during active COVID-19.

The chain has TRBV9 and TRBJ2-5; 8 bases line up with TRBD2. Trimming cost V 0 bases and J 5 bases; bases outside gene matches: 6. Germline values: CDR1 SGDLS, CDR2 YYNGEE. The CDR3 extends over 15 amino acids. The DNA of the CDR3 is TGTGCCAGCAGCGTAGAGAATAGCGGGGCGGAGACCCAGTACTTC. Translation gives CASSVENSGAETQYF. The full variable domain, its missing parts supplied by reference TRBV9 and TRBJ2-5, is DSGVTQTPKHLITATGQRVTLRCSPRSGDLSVYWYQQSLDQGLQFLIQYYNGEERAKGNILERFSAQQFPDLHSELNLSSLELGDSALYFCASSVENSGAETQYFGPGTRLLVL.

The chain uses TRBV12-3 or TRBV12-4 and TRBJ1-5, with D perhaps matching TRBD1 (5 bases). V lost 5 bases, J lost 4 bases, and 9 bases lay in between. The length of the CDR3 is 13 residues. The CDR3 coding sequence is TGTGCCAGCAGTAGACAGTCTAATCAGCCCCAGCATTTT. It translates to CASSRQSNQPQHF.

Worth noting for this clone: A junction end diverges from the germline sequence, so it may reflect a read error. CDR3: CASTPGQWNAEAFF. The CDR3 DNA reads as TGTGCCAGCACCCCGGGACAGTGGAACGCTGAAGCTTTCTTT. The gene calls are TRBV5-6 and TRBJ1-1, with 7 bases identical to TRBD1. The germline CDR1 and CDR2 sequences are SGHDT and YYEEEE. The CDR3 spans 14 residues.

This chain connects TRBV9 to TRBJ2-2; the D gene is possibly TRBD1 (5 bases). The CDR3 loop spans 15 amino acids. V was shortened by 0 bases and J by 8 bases, with 14 bases between the two germline ends. Germline values: CDR1 SGDLS, CDR2 YYNGEE. This CDR3 reads CASSVALGATGELFF. CDR3 bases: TGTGCCAGCAGCGTAGCCCTAGGGGCGACTGGGGAGCTGTTTTTT.

The V gene is TRBV30, the J gene TRBJ1-1; TRBD1 is a possible D gene (5 bases). V gave up 8 bases and J gave up 0 bases, with 19 bases separating them. There are 15 residues in the CDR3. The germline gives CDR1 GTSNPN, CDR2 SVGIG (reference sequence). The CDR3 here is CAQSPLEGMNTEAFF. As DNA, the CDR3 is TGTGCCCAAAGCCCGTTGGAGGGGATGAACACTGAAGCTTTCTTT.

The CDR3 protein is CASTKGQVNEQFF. For the CDR3, the DNA is TGTGCCAGCACCAAAGGACAGGTCAATGAGCAGTTCTTC. The rearrangement links TRBV2 to TRBJ2-1; 7 bases fit TRBD1. The CDR3 consists of 13 residues. Germline V gives CDR1 SNHLY, CDR2 FYNNEI. The V and J ends lost 7 bases and 6 bases, in that order; junction bases with no gene match: 6.

This chain uses TRBV7-2 with TRBJ2-5; 9 nucleotides align to TRBD2. Germline CDR1 SGHTA, CDR2 FQGNSA. The CDR3 is 15 residues long. Trimming removed 5 bases from V and 3 bases from J; junction bases left unmatched: 7. CDR3 nucleotides: TGTGCCAGCAGCACCAGCCGACTAGCGGAAGAGACCCAGTACTTC. It yields the protein CASSTSRLAEETQYF.

As regards this clone: This same CDR3 is encoded by further DNA sequences in the sample. J is TRBJ1-1 and V is TRBV30; D not certain. The CDR3 contains 12 residues. Trimming left V 3 bases short and J 4 bases short, with 9 bases between. Germline V gene sequence: CDR1 GTSNPN, CDR2 SVGIG (reference sequence). CDR3 DNA: TGTGCCTGGAGCGCCCGAGGCACTGAAGCTTTCTTT. Translating gives CAWSARGTEAFF.

This CDR3 reads CASSPTGEVDTQYF. CDR3 nucleotide sequence: TGTGCCAGCAGCCCCACCGGGGAGGTTGATACGCAGTATTTT. This chain joins TRBV9 and TRBJ2-3; perhaps TRBD2 as D (6 bases). CDR1 and CDR2 from the germline V gene are SGDLS and YYNGEE. The CDR3 consists of 14 residues. Trimming pared 4 bases from V and 6 bases from J, leaving 15 bases between. Full variable domain (remainder filled in from reference TRBV9 and TRBJ2-3): DSGVTQTPKHLITATGQRVTLRCSPRSGDLSVYWYQQSLDQGLQFLIQYYNGEERAKGNILERFSAQQFPDLHSELNLSSLELGDSALYFCASSPTGEVDTQYFGPGTRLTVL.

The gene calls are TRBV6-1 and TRBJ2-7; 8 bases align to TRBD2. CDR1 and CDR2 from the germline V gene are MNHNS and SASEGT. Trimming at V came to 2 bases and at J to 3 bases, leaving 6 bases not matched to a gene. CDR3 length: 15 amino acids. CDR3 amino acids: CASSEYGTRHYEQYF. The CDR3, as DNA: TGTGCCAGCAGTGAATATGGGACTAGACACTACGAGCAGTACTTC.

This chain connects TRBV11-3 to TRBJ2-2; tentative D call: TRBD2 (6 bases). Deletions cut 5 bases from V and 0 bases from J, with 16 bases between. This CDR3 is 17 amino acids long. Germline CDR1 is SGHNT and CDR2 is YENEEA. The CDR3 loop reads CASSASRRGSNTGELFF. DNA for the CDR3: TGTGCCAGCAGCGCCTCAAGGAGGGGCTCGAACACCGGGGAGCTGTTTTTT.

This chain links TRBV30 with TRBJ2-1, with 11 bases matching TRBD2. From germline, CDR1 is GTSNPN and CDR2 SVGIG (reference sequence). J gave up 9 bases and V 0 bases, and 7 bases lay outside the gene matches. CDR3 length equals 15 residues. The CDR3 reads CAWSVTTSGEGEQFF. The CDR3 nucleotides read TGTGCCTGGAGTGTAACGACTAGCGGGGAGGGTGAGCAGTTCTTC.